Below are 5 T cell receptor beta chains sequenced from a single sample in a study of persistence of HIV-infected CD4 T cells. Antigens for these TCRs are unknown. Sequencing used immunoSEQ version 4 in survey mode. TCRdb keeps only in-frame clones here, not all; method: immunoSEQ multiplex PCR. The sample includes about 40,000 clones, around 80% seen only once; the top ten take approximately 1.5%. Lysates of CMV-infected fibroblasts at 10 ug/mL stimulated these cells. CD40L/CD69 double-negative CD45RO-high memory CD4+ T cells were collected. The sample consisted of CD4+ T cells sorted from PBMCs after approximately 19-hour stimulation, taken from a patient who received antiretroviral therapy. The source is an adult man with HIV who was CMV-seropositive.

The rearrangement joins TRBV19 to TRBJ1-5; D is uncertain. V dropped 6 bases and J dropped 3 bases, with 15 bases sitting between them. CDR1 LNHDA and CDR2 SQIVND come from the germline V gene (reference sequence). The CDR3 sequence is 15 residues long. This CDR3 reads CASSQTFGYNQPQHF. DNA of the CDR3: TGTGCCAGTAGCCAAACGTTCGGATACAATCAGCCCCAGCATTTT.

V is TRBV4-1 and J is TRBJ1-1, with TRBD1 as a possible D gene (5 bases). This CDR3 region has 16 residues. Trimming left V 2 bases short and J 5 bases short, with 18 bases between. Germline CDR1 is MGHRA and CDR2 is YSYEKL. CDR3 residues: CASSQIYGGVGTEAFF. The CDR3 coding sequence is TGCGCCAGCAGCCAAATTTACGGGGGAGTGGGGACTGAAGCTTTCTTT.

Only a few counts were recorded for this clone. The chain carries TRBV9 and TRBJ1-1; tentative D call: TRBD1 (5 bases). Per germline, CDR1 SGDLS and CDR2 YYNGEE. The CDR3 is 15 amino acids. V was pared by 0 bases and J by 4 bases, with 13 bases between. The CDR3 DNA reads TGTGCCAGCAGCGTAGACGTCAGGGCGACCACTGAAGCTTTCTTT. The encoded protein is CASSVDVRATTEAFF.

V usage is TRBV6-2 or TRBV6-3 and J usage is TRBJ1-5; a possible D gene is TRBD1 (5 bases). Germline lookup yields CDR1 MNHEY and CDR2 SVGEGT. This CDR3 is 15 amino acids long. The V end was cut by 4 bases, the J end by 2 bases, with 12 bases between. CDR3 nucleotides: TGTGCCAGCAGTTTCAGGGTTCAGGGCAATCAGCCCCAGCATTTT. This encodes CASSFRVQGNQPQHF.

The chain carries TRBV15 and TRBJ2-7; tentative D call: TRBD2 (5 bases). Germline V CDR1 and CDR2: LNHNV, YYDKDF (reference sequence). Trimming took 3 bases from V and 4 from J, leaving 16 bases between them. This CDR3 spans 15 amino acids. In DNA, the CDR3 is TGTGCCACCAGCAGGGACCTCGGACTGACGTACGAGCAGTACTTC. Its protein is CATSRDLGLTYEQYF.